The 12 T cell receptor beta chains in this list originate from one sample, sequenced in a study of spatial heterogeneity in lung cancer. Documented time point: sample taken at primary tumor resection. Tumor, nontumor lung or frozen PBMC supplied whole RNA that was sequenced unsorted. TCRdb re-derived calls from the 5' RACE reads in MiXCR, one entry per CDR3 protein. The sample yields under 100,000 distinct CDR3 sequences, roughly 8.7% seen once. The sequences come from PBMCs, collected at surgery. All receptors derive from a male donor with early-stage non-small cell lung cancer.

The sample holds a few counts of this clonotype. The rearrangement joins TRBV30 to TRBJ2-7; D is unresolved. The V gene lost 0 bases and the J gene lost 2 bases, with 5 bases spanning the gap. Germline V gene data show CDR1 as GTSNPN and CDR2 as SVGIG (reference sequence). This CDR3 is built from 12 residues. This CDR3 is CAWSVTTYEQYF. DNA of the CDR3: TGTGCCTGGAGTGTTACGACCTACGAGCAGTACTTC.

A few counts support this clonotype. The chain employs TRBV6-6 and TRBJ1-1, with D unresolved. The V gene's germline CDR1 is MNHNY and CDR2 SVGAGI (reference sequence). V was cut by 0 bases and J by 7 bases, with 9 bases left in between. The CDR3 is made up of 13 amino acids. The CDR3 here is CASSYSGRSEAFF. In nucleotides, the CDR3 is TGTGCCAGCAGTTACTCTGGGCGAAGTGAAGCTTTCTTT.

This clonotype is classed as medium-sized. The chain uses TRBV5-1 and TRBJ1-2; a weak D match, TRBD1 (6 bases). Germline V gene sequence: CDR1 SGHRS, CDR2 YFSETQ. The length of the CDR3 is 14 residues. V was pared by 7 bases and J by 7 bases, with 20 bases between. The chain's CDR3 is CASSREQGSLGYTF. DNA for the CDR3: TGCGCCAGCTCCCGTGAGCAGGGGAGTCTTGGCTACACCTTC. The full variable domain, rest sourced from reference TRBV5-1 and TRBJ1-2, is KAGVTQTPRYLIKTRGQQVTLSCSPISGHRSVSWYQQTPGQGLQFLFEYFSETQRNKGNFPGRFSGRQFSNSRSEMNVSTLELGDSALYLCASSREQGSLGYTFGSGTRLTVV.

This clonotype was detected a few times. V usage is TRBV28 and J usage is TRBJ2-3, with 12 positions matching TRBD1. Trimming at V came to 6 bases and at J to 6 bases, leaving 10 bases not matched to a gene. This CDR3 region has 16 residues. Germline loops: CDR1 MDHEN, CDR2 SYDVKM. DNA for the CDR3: TGTGCCAGCAGGGCCTCCGGGACAGGGGGCGTGGATACGCAGTATTTT. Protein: CASRASGTGGVDTQYF.

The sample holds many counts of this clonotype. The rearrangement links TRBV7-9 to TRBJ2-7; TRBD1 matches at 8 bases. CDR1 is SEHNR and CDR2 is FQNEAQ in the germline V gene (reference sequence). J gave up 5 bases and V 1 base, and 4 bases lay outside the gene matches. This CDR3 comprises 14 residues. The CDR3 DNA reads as TGTGCCAGCAGCTTAGGGACAGGGAGGAACGAGCAGTACTTC. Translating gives CASSLGTGRNEQYF.

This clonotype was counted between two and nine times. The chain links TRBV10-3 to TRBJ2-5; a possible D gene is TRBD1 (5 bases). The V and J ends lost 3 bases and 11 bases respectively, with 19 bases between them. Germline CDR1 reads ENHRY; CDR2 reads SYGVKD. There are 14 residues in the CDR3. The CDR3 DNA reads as TGTGCCATCAGTGATGGAAGACAGTTGGAGTCACAGTACTTC. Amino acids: CAISDGRQLESQYF.

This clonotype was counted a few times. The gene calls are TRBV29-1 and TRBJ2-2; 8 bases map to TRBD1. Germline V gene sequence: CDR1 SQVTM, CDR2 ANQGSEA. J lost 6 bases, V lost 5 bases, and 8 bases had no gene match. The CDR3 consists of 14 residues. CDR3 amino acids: CSVRVDRVAGELFF. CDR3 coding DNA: TGCAGCGTTAGAGTGGACAGGGTTGCCGGGGAGCTGTTTTTT.

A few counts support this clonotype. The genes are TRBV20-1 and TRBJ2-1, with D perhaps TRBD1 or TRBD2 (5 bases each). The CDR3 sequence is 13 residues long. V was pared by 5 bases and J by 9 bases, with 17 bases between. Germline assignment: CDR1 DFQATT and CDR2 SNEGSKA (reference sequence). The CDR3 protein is CSASGRPRGEQFF. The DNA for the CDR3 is TGCAGTGCTTCGGGGCGTCCCCGCGGTGAGCAGTTCTTC.

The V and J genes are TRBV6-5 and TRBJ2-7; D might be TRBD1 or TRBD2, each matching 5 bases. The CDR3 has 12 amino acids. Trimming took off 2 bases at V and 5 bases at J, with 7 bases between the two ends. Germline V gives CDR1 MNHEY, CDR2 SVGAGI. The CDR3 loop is CASSYRDDEQYF. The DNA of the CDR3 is TGTGCCAGCAGTTACAGGGACGACGAGCAGTACTTC.

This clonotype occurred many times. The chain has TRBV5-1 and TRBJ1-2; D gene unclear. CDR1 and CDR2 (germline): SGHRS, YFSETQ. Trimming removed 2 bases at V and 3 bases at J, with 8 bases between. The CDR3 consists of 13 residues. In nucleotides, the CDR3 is TGCGCCAGCAGCTTTACGGGAGACTATGGCTACACCTTC. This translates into CASSFTGDYGYTF.

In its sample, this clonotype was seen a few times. CDR3 DNA: TGCAGTGCTAGAGAATTTTCCGGGACTAGCGGGAAAAGCTCCTACAATGAGCAGTTCTTC. It encodes CSAREFSGTSGKSSYNEQFF. The chain is built from TRBV20-1 and TRBJ2-1, with 13 bases identical to TRBD2. CDR1 is DFQATT and CDR2 is SNEGSKA in the germline V gene (reference sequence). The V gene end was trimmed by 0 bases and the J gene end by 0 bases; junction bases not matched to a gene: 11. The CDR3 sequence is 20 residues long.

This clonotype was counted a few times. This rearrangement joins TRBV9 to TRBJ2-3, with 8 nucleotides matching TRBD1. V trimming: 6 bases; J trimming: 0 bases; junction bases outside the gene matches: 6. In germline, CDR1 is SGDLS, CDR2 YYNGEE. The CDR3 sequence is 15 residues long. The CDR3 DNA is TGTGCCAGCACCAACGACAGGGGTAGCACAGATACGCAGTATTTT. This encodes CASTNDRGSTDTQYF.